These 16 T cell receptor beta chains came from one sample sequenced in a study of T cells in Graves' hyperthyroidism and ophthalmopathy. TCR beta CDR3 regions were amplified from RNA transcripts. The primer set for the first-round RT-PCR of the TCR CDR3 was HTBI. From the multiplex PCR reads, TCRdb called clonotypes with MiXCR, one entry per CDR3 protein. Of about 680,000 distinct CDR3 sequences listed, 30% to 40% were seen once; the top ten hold roughly 30%. Sequencing used blood. The receptors here all came from a woman aged 40 to 55 with Graves' hyperthyroidism.

This clonotype was detected ten times or more. Here the CDR3 DNA reads TGTGCCAGCAGCCAAGGACAGGCCTATGGCTACACCTTC. It specifies CASSQGQAYGYTF. V is TRBV14 and J is TRBJ1-2; D is perhaps TRBD1 (6 bases). Germline V gene lookup returns CDR1 SGHDN and CDR2 FVKESK. This CDR3 contains 13 residues. The V end lost 1 base, the J end lost 4 bases, and 7 bases lay between the germline ends.

The rearrangement uses TRBV11-1 and TRBJ2-7; 10 bases are shared with TRBD2. V shed 2 bases and J 7 bases; nucleotides not matched to a gene: 8. CDR3 length: 15 amino acids. The germline gives CDR1 SGHAT, CDR2 FQDESV (reference sequence). CDR3 sequence: CASSLWLAGDNEQYF. The CDR3 nucleotides are TGTGCCAGCAGCTTATGGCTAGCGGGAGACAATGAGCAGTACTTC. The full variable domain, completed using reference TRBV11-1 and TRBJ2-7, is EAEVAQSPRYKITEKSQAVAFWCDPISGHATLYWYRQILGQGPELLVQFQDESVVDDSQLPKDRFSAERLKGVDSTLKIQPAELGDSAMYLCASSLWLAGDNEQYFGPGTRLTVT.

CDR3 coding DNA: TGTGCCAGCAGCCACAGAGCGGGACTAGAAGGAGTGAGCACTGAAGCTTTCTTT. Its protein is CASSHRAGLEGVSTEAFF. The chain has TRBV7-9 and TRBJ1-1; weak D call: TRBD1 (5 bases). The V and J ends lost 5 bases and 4 bases respectively, with 26 bases between them. The CDR3 loop spans 18 amino acids. Germline-derived CDR1 and CDR2 are SEHNR and FQNEAQ (reference sequence).

Points on this clonotype: It is unclear where the CDR3 begins or ends on the DNA, so no DNA is shown, and the CDR3 is as TCRdb lists it. The chain recombines TRBV25-1 with TRBJ1-2. The CDR3 spans 20 residues, counting both ends. CDR1 and CDR2 (germline): MGHDK, SYGVNS. The CDR3 loop is CASSFYICSAKTHNNYGYTF.

This chain connects TRBV12-5 to TRBJ1-6; tentative D call: TRBD1 (5 bases). This CDR3 contains 14 residues. Germline values: CDR1 LGHNT, CDR2 FRNRAP. V was shortened by 3 bases and J by 10 bases, with 13 bases between the two germline ends. CDR3 coding DNA: TGTGCTAGTGGTTTCTGGCAGGGAGACTCACCCCTCCACTTT. This encodes CASGFWQGDSPLHF.

This clonotype was observed many times. The CDR3 is CASSPRGHEQYF. In DNA, the CDR3 is TGTGCCAGCAGTCCTCGGGGTCACGAGCAGTACTTC. The chain is built from TRBV2 and TRBJ2-7, with D possibly TRBD2 on 5 matching bases. The CDR3 is 12 residues long. Deletions cut 5 bases from V and 5 bases from J, with 10 bases between. Per the germline V gene, CDR1 is SNHLY and CDR2 is FYNNEI.

This clonotype was detected a few times. The chain combines TRBV14 with TRBJ2-5; TRBD2 agrees at 8 bases. This CDR3 contains 12 residues. The germline gives CDR1 SGHDN, CDR2 FVKESK. Trimming took 3 bases from V and 13 from J; bases not matched to a gene: 7. CDR3 coding DNA: TGTGCCAGCAGCCATGTCAGCGGGAGTGCGTACTTC. Protein: CASSHVSGSAYF.

This clonotype was observed at least ten times. The V gene is TRBV5-4, the J gene TRBJ1-2; D not resolved. V was pared by 0 bases and J by 8 bases, with 14 bases between. The CDR3 spans 14 residues. CDR1 and CDR2 from the germline V gene are SGHNT and YYREEE (reference sequence). CDR3 DNA sequence: TGTGCCAGCAGCTTGGCGTATGGGTTACTAGGCTACACCTTC. Protein product: CASSLAYGLLGYTF.

In its sample, this clonotype was seen a few times. The CDR3 DNA reads TGCGCCAGCAGCCAAGATCGGGGGAGGTCAAATCAGCCCCAGCATTTT. Translated, it gives CASSQDRGRSNQPQHF. The chain employs TRBV4-1 and TRBJ1-5; D is possibly TRBD1 (5 bases). This CDR3 comprises 16 residues. Trimming took 0 bases from V and 4 from J, leaving 13 bases between them. Germline V gives CDR1 MGHRA, CDR2 YSYEKL.

The chain joins TRBV6-5 to TRBJ1-3; no clear D gene. This CDR3 contains 16 residues. Germline V gene data show CDR1 as MNHEY and CDR2 as SVGAGI. Trimming took 4 bases from V and 0 from J, leaving 13 bases between them. CDR3 in amino acids: CASSLSGPASGNTIYF. The DNA for the CDR3 is TGTGCCAGCAGTTTATCAGGCCCAGCCTCTGGAAACACCATATATTTT.

This clonotype has a count of ten or more. The V and J genes are TRBV3-1 and TRBJ2-7, with 7 bases aligning to TRBD1. Germline V gene lookup returns CDR1 LGHDT and CDR2 YNNKEL (reference sequence). The CDR3 covers 15 residues. With V trimmed by 2 bases and J by 2 bases, 6 bases remained unmatched. DNA for the CDR3: TGTGCCAGCAGCCAACTGACTGGACAGGCCTACGAGCAGTACTTC. Amino acids: CASSQLTGQAYEQYF.

The chain recombines TRBV14 with TRBJ1-6; TRBD1 agrees at 7 bases. The junction had 10 bases not matched to a gene; V was cut back by 8 bases and J by 9 bases. In germline, CDR1 is SGHDN, CDR2 FVKESK. This CDR3 region has 14 residues. CDR3 loop: CASQDRVLGSPLHF. For the CDR3, the DNA is TGTGCCAGCCAAGACAGGGTGTTAGGTTCACCCCTCCACTTT.

The chain employs TRBV7-9 and TRBJ2-7; TRBD2 aligns across 12 bases. The CDR3 spans 15 residues. V lost 4 bases to trimming and J lost 6 bases; unmatched junction nucleotides: 7. Germline V lookup: CDR1 SEHNR, CDR2 FQNEAQ (reference sequence). The CDR3 nucleotides read TGTGCCAGCAGCTACCTAGCGGGAGGGTCCGGCGAGCAGTACTTC. This gives the protein CASSYLAGGSGEQYF.

This chain uses TRBV7-3 with TRBJ1-1, with 8 bases that match TRBD1. This CDR3 region has 13 residues. The germline V gene encodes CDR1 SGHTA and CDR2 FQGTGA. V lost 2 bases and J lost 11; bases outside the gene matches: 7. The CDR3 region is CASSLDRGGLAFF. The CDR3 coding sequence is TGTGCCAGCAGCTTAGACAGGGGAGGATTGGCTTTCTTT.

As for this clonotype: The junction shows a germline mismatch at one end, possibly a read error. The chain employs TRBV7-2 and TRBJ2-3; maybe TRBD2 (6 bases). The CDR3 totals 12 residues. Germline CDR1 reads SGHTA; CDR2 reads FQGNSA. The CDR3: CAGSLAANTQYF. The CDR3 coding sequence is TGTGCCGGCAGCTTAGCGGCGAATACGCAGTATTTT.

This clonotype came up many times. Its ends do not fully match the called genes, so a read error is possible. This chain uses TRBV5-1 with TRBJ1-1, with 7 bases identical to TRBD1. The CDR3 spans 13 residues. Germline values: CDR1 SGHRS, CDR2 YFSETQ. The CDR3 DNA reads TGTGCCAGCAGCTCAGCAGGGGGTACGGAAGCTTTCTTT. Translating gives CASSSAGGTEAFF.